This record concerns one T cell receptor beta chain sequence. Its specificity is not known. This entry is derived from a study of PD-1 blockade in mismatch repair-deficient tumors. General observations from the study: After pembrolizumab, tumor-resident clones rose rapidly, then generally contracted before radiologic responses.

J gave up 10 bases and V 4 bases, and 5 bases lay outside the gene matches. The CDR3 length is 12 residues. Looked up from germline, CDR1 is SQVTM and CDR2 is ANQGSEA. Sequenced by immunoSEQ multiplex PCR; TCRdb stores in-frame clones only, minus some. The sample lists over 100,000 clones, around three quarters occurring once. Every patient had mismatch repair deficiency by PCR or immunohistochemistry. TCR sequencing covered a few patients who responded to pembrolizumab. The V gene is TRBV29-1, the J gene TRBJ2-1; 9 nucleotides align to TRBD2. The sequencing used peripheral blood, collected roughly 13 months after starting pembrolizumab. The TCR comes from an adult with mismatch repair-deficient cancer. CDR3 region: CSVGLAGREQFF. The CDR3 DNA sequence: TGCAGCGTTGGCCTAGCGGGAAGGGAGCAGTTCTTC.